The 20 T cell receptor beta chains in this list originate from one sample, sequenced in a study of beta chain features in type 1 diabetes. Expressed TCRB transcripts were sequenced after all isolated RNA was converted to cDNA. Sequenced by immunoSEQ multiplex PCR; TCRdb stores in-frame clones only, minus some. Of almost 350,000 clones detected, approximately 10% appear once; the ten largest clones hold roughly 1%. Points from the study as a whole: Among all four CD4+ subsets, Type 1 diabetes patients had TCRB CDR3s that were moderately but significantly shorter.

Their specific antigens are unknown. The sample consisted of central memory CD4+ T cells from blood. The receptors stem from a man aged 30-40 years with type 1 diabetes.

The rearrangement links TRBV7-2 to TRBJ2-3; D remains unclear. There are 16 residues in the CDR3. Germline V gives CDR1 SGHTA, CDR2 FQGNSA. The ends were cut back, 0 bases at V and 2 bases at J, with 12 bases in the middle. The CDR3 region is CASSLAARTHTDTQYF. The CDR3 region has the DNA TGTGCCAGCAGCTTAGCGGCCAGAACCCACACAGATACGCAGTATTTT.

Points on this clone: The same CDR3 is also encoded by other DNA sequences in this sample. This rearrangement joins TRBV5-1 to TRBJ2-5, with 7 bases matching TRBD1. This CDR3 region has 14 residues. CDR1 is SGHRS and CDR2 is YFSETQ in the germline V gene. Trimming removed 0 bases from V and 2 bases from J; junction bases left unmatched: 1. The CDR3: CASSLGGQQETQYF. The CDR3 region has the DNA TGCGCCAGCAGCTTGGGGGGACAGCAAGAGACCCAGTACTTC.

Only a few counts were recorded for this clone. J is TRBJ1-4 and V is TRBV5-1; a possible D gene is TRBD1 (5 bases). Germline CDR1 reads SGHRS; CDR2 reads YFSETQ. This CDR3 contains 15 residues. V lost 4 bases, J lost 5 bases, and 15 bases lay in between. This CDR3 is CASSLGHGGNEKLFF. CDR3 sequence (DNA): TGCGCCAGCAGCCTTGGACACGGAGGGAATGAAAAACTGTTTTTT.

This clone has a handful of counts. CDR3 amino acids: CASSLGLPPDTQYF. CDR3 DNA sequence: TGTGCCAGCAGCTTGGGCCTGCCCCCGGATACGCAGTATTTT. The chain is built from TRBV5-6 and TRBJ2-3; no clear D. Per the germline V gene, CDR1 is SGHDT and CDR2 is YYEEEE. This CDR3 has 14 amino acids. The V end was cut by 0 bases, the J end by 6 bases, with 11 bases between.

This sequence joins TRBV7-2 and TRBJ1-1; the match to TRBD1 covers 9 bases. The CDR3 consists of 14 residues. The V segment lost 3 bases and the J segment 5 bases; nucleotides outside the gene matches: 4. CDR1 SGHTA and CDR2 FQGNSA come from the germline V gene. CDR3 coding DNA: TGTGCCAGCAGCTTTGACAGGGGGGGAACTGAAGCTTTCTTT. Its translation: CASSFDRGGTEAFF.

In this sample, this clone turned up a few times. The rearrangement uses TRBV5-1 and TRBJ2-7; 9 bases match TRBD2. Germline-derived CDR1 and CDR2 are SGHRS and YFSETQ. The CDR3 is 16 residues long. The J segment lost 1 base and the V segment lost 0 bases, leaving 5 bases of the junction unmatched. The CDR3 spells CASSLEASGVSYEQYF. As DNA, the CDR3 is TGCGCCAGCAGCTTGGAGGCTAGCGGGGTATCCTACGAGCAGTACTTC.

The table lists this clone with many counts. This sequence joins TRBV2 and TRBJ1-2; the D gene is possibly TRBD1 (6 bases). Trimming took off 1 base at V and 7 bases at J, with 10 bases between the two ends. The CDR3 runs to 13 residues. The germline V gene has CDR1 SNHLY and CDR2 FYNNEI. CDR3 protein: CASSEDRQAGYTF. DNA of the CDR3: TGTGCCAGCAGTGAAGATCGACAGGCTGGCTACACCTTC. Looking up the rest from reference TRBV2 and TRBJ1-2 gives the full variable domain: EPEVTQTPSHQVTQMGQEVILRCVPISNHLYFYWYRQILGQKVEFLVSFYNNEISEKSEIFDDQFSVERPDGSNFTLKIRSTKLEDSAMYFCASSEDRQAGYTFGSGTRLTVV.

The chain links TRBV6-1 to TRBJ2-3, with 9 bases matching TRBD2. The V and J ends lost 10 bases and 4 bases, in that order; junction bases with no gene match: 12. The CDR3 has 15 amino acids. Germline V gene sequence: CDR1 MNHNS, CDR2 SASEGT. CDR3 in amino acids: CATLELAGPSDTQYF. Written as DNA, the CDR3 is TGTGCCACCCTGGAGCTAGCGGGGCCTTCAGATACGCAGTATTTT.

This rearrangement joins TRBV10-1 to TRBJ1-6; D is unclear. Germline CDR1 and CDR2: WNHNN and SYGVQD (reference sequence). V was trimmed by 0 bases and J by 8 bases, leaving 11 bases between them. This CDR3 region has 15 residues. CDR3 protein: CASSESRGDHSPLHF. The CDR3 coding sequence is TGCGCCAGCAGTGAGTCGAGAGGTGATCATTCACCCCTCCACTTT.

This clone has only a few counts. This rearrangement joins TRBV7-2 to TRBJ2-5; 11 bases are shared with TRBD2. With 5 bases clipped from V and 5 bases from J, the junction kept 10 bases outside the gene matches. CDR3 length equals 16 residues. In germline, CDR1 is SGHTA, CDR2 FQGNSA. DNA of the CDR3: TGTGCCAGCAGCCCCTCAAGACTAGCGGGGATGGAGACCCAGTACTTC. Translated, it gives CASSPSRLAGMETQYF.

This clone came up many times. The rearrangement links TRBV28 to TRBJ2-6, with D possibly matching TRBD1 (5 bases). This CDR3 region has 15 residues. V shed 5 bases and J shed 0 bases, with 8 bases lying between them. Germline CDR1 is MDHEN and CDR2 is SYDVKM. The CDR3 DNA is TGTGCCAGCAGTCGAGACAGCTCTGGGGCCAACGTCCTGACTTTC. Its translation is CASSRDSSGANVLTF.

The chain links TRBV6-5 to TRBJ1-1; 7 bases map to TRBD1. Germline loops: CDR1 MNHEY, CDR2 SVGAGI. V was clipped by 7 bases and J by 1 base; unmatched bases: 3. The CDR3 is 13 residues long. The CDR3 region has the DNA TGTGCCAGCACGACAGGGAGGAACACTGAAGCTTTCTTT. Translated: CASTTGRNTEAFF.

The chain links TRBV5-1 to TRBJ1-1; 7 nucleotides match TRBD1. Germline loops: CDR1 SGHRS, CDR2 YFSETQ. The CDR3 is made up of 16 amino acids. V lost 0 bases, J lost 0 bases, and 5 bases stayed unmatched. CDR3 region: CASSLAGDSLNTEAFF. DNA for the CDR3: TGCGCCAGCAGCTTGGCGGGGGACAGCTTGAACACTGAAGCTTTCTTT.

This clone has a handful of counts. The chain joins TRBV19 to TRBJ2-2, with D unclear. V was pared by 1 base and J by 4 bases, with 10 bases between. The CDR3 contains 15 residues. Per the germline V gene, CDR1 is LNHDA and CDR2 is SQIVND (reference sequence). In DNA, the CDR3 is TGTGCCAGTAGTATAGTCTTCCAGGCCACCGGGGAGCTGTTTTTT. This gives the protein CASSIVFQATGELFF.

J is TRBJ2-3 and V is TRBV2, with D possibly being TRBD1 (6 bases). CDR3 length: 15 residues. With 4 bases removed from V and 5 bases from J, the gap between germline ends came to 16 bases. Per the germline V gene, CDR1 is SNHLY and CDR2 is FYNNEI. In DNA, the CDR3 is TGTGCCAGCAGTGGAAGCCGACAGGAAAAAGATACGCAGTATTTT. It encodes CASSGSRQEKDTQYF.

V is TRBV7-8 and J is TRBJ1-1; TRBD1 might be the D (6 bases). V was cut by 5 bases and J by 8 bases, with 15 bases left in between. CDR1 and CDR2 from the germline V gene are SGHVS and FQNEAQ. The CDR3 runs 13 residues. This CDR3 reads CASSPTGLGEAFF. In DNA form, the CDR3 reads TGTGCCAGCAGCCCGACAGGCCTCGGGGAAGCTTTCTTT. Together with reference TRBV7-8 and TRBJ1-1, the CDR3 gives the full variable domain: GAGVSQSPRYKVAKRGQDVALRCDPISGHVSLFWYQQALGQGPEFLTYFQNEAQLDKSGLPSDRFFAERPEGSVSTLKIQRTQQEDSAVYLCASSPTGLGEAFFGQGTRLTVV.

This clone was detected a few times. The chain uses TRBV5-4 and TRBJ2-3; 8 bases are shared with TRBD2. Germline CDR1 SGHNT, CDR2 YYREEE (reference sequence). After removal of 3 bases from V and 4 bases from J, the junction contained 10 bases not matched to a gene. The CDR3 is 16 amino acids. The CDR3 protein is CASSSPGGAKSDTQYF. CDR3 in DNA: TGTGCCAGCAGCTCCCCCGGGGGGGCTAAATCAGATACGCAGTATTTT. Combining the CDR3 with reference TRBV5-4 and TRBJ2-3 gives the whole variable domain ETGVTQSPTHLIKTRGQQVTLRCSSQSGHNTVSWYQQALGQGPQFIFQYYREEENGRGNFPPRFSGLQFPNYSSELNVNALELDDSALYLCASSSPGGAKSDTQYFGPGTRLTVL.

This clone was observed a few times. The chain combines TRBV7-2 with TRBJ2-3; D is unresolved. Germline CDR1 and CDR2: SGHTA and FQGNSA. The V end lost 0 bases, the J end lost 2 bases, and 6 bases lay between the germline ends. CDR3 size: 14 residues. In DNA, the CDR3 is TGTGCCAGCAGCTTAGCGGGCCTCACAGATACGCAGTATTTT. This sequence encodes CASSLAGLTDTQYF. Complete variable domain (other parts from reference TRBV7-2 and TRBJ2-3): GAGVSQSPSNKVTEKGKDVELRCDPISGHTALYWYRQSLGQGLEFLIYFQGNSAPDKSGLPSDRFSAERTGGSVSTLTIQRTQQEDSAVYLCASSLAGLTDTQYFGPGTRLTVL.

Ten or more counts support this clone. The V gene is TRBV7-9, the J gene TRBJ1-4; D remains ambiguous. Per germline, CDR1 SEHNR and CDR2 FQNEAQ (reference sequence). The CDR3 runs 15 residues. Trimming removed 5 bases at V and 12 bases at J, with 22 bases between. In nucleotides, the CDR3 is TGTGCCAGCAGCCCCTCCTCGAGGGTCACCGACGAACTGTTTTTT. Translating gives CASSPSSRVTDELFF.

The chain has TRBV5-1 and TRBJ2-3, with TRBD1 matching over 8 bases. The germline CDR1 and CDR2 sequences are SGHRS and YFSETQ. The CDR3 covers 16 residues. The V segment lost 0 bases and the J segment 7 bases; nucleotides outside the gene matches: 10. This chain's CDR3 is CASSLAAATGEHTQYF. The CDR3 nucleotides are TGCGCCAGCAGCTTGGCCGCGGCGACAGGGGAACATACGCAGTATTTT. The full variable domain, with the rest looked up from reference TRBV5-1 and TRBJ2-3, is KAGVTQTPRYLIKTRGQQVTLSCSPISGHRSVSWYQQTPGQGLQFLFEYFSETQRNKGNFPGRFSGRQFSNSRSEMNVSTLELGDSALYLCASSLAAATGEHTQYFGPGTRLTVL.